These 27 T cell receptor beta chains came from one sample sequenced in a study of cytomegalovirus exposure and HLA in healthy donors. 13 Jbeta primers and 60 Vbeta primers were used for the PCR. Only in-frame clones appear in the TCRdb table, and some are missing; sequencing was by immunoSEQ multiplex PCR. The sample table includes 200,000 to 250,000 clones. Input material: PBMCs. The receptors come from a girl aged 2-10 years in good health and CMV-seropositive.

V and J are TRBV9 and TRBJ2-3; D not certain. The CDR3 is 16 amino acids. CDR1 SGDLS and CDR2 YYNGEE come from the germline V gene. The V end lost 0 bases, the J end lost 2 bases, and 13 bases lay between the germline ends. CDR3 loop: CASSVVVGPDTDTQYF. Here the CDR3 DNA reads TGTGCCAGCAGCGTAGTGGTTGGGCCCGACACAGATACGCAGTATTTT.

The CDR3 nucleotides read TGTGCCAGTAGTATAGGACAGCTCTATAATGAAAAACTGTTTTTT. It translates to CASSIGQLYNEKLFF. The rearrangement joins TRBV19 to TRBJ1-4, with D possibly matching TRBD1 (5 bases). This CDR3 contains 15 residues. CDR1 LNHDA and CDR2 SQIVND come from the germline V gene (reference sequence). With 1 base removed from V and 4 bases from J, the gap between germline ends came to 10 bases.

This chain's CDR3 is CASSPGQPPSPLHF. In DNA form, the CDR3 reads TGTGCCAGCAGCCCCGGACAACCCCCATCACCCCTCCACTTT. The V gene is TRBV28, the J gene TRBJ1-6; tentative D call: TRBD1 (5 bases). V shed 6 bases and J shed 10 bases, with 16 bases lying between them. CDR1 is MDHEN, CDR2 SYDVKM, per germline. This CDR3 has 14 amino acids.

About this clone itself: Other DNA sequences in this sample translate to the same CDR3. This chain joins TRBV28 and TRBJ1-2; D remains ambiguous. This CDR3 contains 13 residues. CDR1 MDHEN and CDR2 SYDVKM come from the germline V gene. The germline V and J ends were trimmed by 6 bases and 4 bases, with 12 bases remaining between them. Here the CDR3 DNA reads TGTGCCAGCAGCCCTCGGGGTTCCTATGGCTACACCTTC. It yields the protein CASSPRGSYGYTF.

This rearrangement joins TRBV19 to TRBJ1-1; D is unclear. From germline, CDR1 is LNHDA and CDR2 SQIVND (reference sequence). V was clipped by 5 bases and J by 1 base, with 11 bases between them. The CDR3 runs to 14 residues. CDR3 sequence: CASSQVLGNTEAFF. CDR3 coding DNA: TGTGCCAGTAGTCAGGTCCTGGGGAACACTGAAGCTTTCTTT.

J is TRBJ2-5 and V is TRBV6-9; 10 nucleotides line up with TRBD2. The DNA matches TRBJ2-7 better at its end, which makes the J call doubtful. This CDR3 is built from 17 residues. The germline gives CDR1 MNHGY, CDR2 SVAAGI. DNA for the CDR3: TGTGCCAGCAGTTATGGGTCTAGCGGGAGTTGCTCCTACGAGCAGTACTTC. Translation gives CASSYGSSGSCSYEQYF.

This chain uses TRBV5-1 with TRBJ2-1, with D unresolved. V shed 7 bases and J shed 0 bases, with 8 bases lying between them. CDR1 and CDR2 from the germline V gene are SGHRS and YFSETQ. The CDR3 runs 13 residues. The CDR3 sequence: CASAATSYNEQFF. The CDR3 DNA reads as TGCGCCAGCGCGGCTACCTCCTACAATGAGCAGTTCTTC.

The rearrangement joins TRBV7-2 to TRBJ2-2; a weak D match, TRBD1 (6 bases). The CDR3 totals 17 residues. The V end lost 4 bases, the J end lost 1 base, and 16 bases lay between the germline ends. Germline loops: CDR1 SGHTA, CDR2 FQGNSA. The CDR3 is CASSSLPGTMNTGELFF. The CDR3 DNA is TGTGCCAGCAGCTCCCTTCCTGGGACAATGAACACCGGGGAGCTGTTTTTT.

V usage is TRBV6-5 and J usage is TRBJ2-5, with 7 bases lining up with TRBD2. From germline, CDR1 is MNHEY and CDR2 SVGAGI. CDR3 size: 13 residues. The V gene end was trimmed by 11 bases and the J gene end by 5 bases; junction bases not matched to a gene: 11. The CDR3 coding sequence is TGTGCCTCGAGGCGGGAGAGTCGGGAGACCCAGTACTTC. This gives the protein CASRRESRETQYF.

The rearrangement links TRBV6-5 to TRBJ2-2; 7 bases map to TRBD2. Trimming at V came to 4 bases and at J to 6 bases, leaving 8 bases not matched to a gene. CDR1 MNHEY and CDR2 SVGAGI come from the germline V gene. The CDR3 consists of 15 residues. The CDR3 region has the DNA TGTGCCAGCAGTTGGGTGGGGGGGTTAGCCGGGGAGCTGTTTTTT. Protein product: CASSWVGGLAGELFF.

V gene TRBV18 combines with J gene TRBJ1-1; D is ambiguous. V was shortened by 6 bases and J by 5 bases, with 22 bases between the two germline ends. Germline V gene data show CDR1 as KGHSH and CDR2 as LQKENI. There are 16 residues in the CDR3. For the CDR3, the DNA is TGTGCCAGCTCCCCATCCGGGGTACGGGGTGGAACTGAAGCTTTCTTT. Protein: CASSPSGVRGGTEAFF.

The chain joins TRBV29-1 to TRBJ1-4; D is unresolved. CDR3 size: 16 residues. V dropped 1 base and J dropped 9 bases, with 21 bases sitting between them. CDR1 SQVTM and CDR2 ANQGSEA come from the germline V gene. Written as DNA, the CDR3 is TGCAGCGTTGAAGCTGGTAAAGGGATGGGAGGTCAAAAACTGTTTTTT. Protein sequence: CSVEAGKGMGGQKLFF.

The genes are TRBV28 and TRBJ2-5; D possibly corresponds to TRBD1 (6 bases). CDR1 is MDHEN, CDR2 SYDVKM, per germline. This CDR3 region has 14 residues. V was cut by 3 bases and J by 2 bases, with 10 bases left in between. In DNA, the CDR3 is TGTGCCAGCAGTTTTACAGGGTGGCAAGAGACCCAGTACTTC. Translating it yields CASSFTGWQETQYF.

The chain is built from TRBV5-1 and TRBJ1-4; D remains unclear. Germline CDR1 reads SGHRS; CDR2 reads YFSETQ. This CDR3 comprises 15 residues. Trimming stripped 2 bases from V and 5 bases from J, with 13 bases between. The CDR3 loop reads CASSLISRMNEKLFF. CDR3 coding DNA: TGCGCCAGCAGCTTAATCAGCAGGATGAATGAAAAACTGTTTTTT.

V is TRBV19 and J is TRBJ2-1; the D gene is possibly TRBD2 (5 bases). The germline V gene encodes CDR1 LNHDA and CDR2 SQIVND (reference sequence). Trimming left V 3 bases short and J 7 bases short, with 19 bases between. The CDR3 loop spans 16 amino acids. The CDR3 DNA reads TGTGCCAGTAGTATCCCTAAGGGAGCGATGGGGAATGAGCAGTTCTTC. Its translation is CASSIPKGAMGNEQFF.

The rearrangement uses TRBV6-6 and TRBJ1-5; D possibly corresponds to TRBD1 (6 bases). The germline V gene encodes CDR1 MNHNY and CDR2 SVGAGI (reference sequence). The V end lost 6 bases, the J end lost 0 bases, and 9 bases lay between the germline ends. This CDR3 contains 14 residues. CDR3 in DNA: TGTGCCAGCAGCCACAGGGCTAGCAATCAGCCCCAGCATTTT. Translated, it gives CASSHRASNQPQHF.

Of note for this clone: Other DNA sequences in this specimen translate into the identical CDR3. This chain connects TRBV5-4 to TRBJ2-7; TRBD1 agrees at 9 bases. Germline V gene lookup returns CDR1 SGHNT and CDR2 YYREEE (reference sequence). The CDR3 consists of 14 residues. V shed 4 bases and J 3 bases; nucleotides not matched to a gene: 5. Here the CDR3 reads CASSPGDRDYEQYF. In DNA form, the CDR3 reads TGTGCCAGCAGCCCCGGGGACAGGGACTACGAGCAGTACTTC.

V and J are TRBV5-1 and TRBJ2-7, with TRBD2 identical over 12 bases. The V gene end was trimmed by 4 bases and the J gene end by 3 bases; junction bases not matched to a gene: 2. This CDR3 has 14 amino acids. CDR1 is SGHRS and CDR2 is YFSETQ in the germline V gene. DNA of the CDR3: TGCGCCAGCAGCAGGACTAGCGGGAACTACGAGCAGTACTTC. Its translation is CASSRTSGNYEQYF.

DNA for the CDR3: TGTGCCAGCAGTTTTATAGCGGGAGGGCCGAATGAGCAGTTCTTC. Translated, it gives CASSFIAGGPNEQFF. The chain joins TRBV27 to TRBJ2-1; 11 positions agree with TRBD2. Germline lookup yields CDR1 MNHEY and CDR2 SMNVEV (reference sequence). The trim removed 3 bases at V and 7 bases at J, leaving 5 bases unmatched. The CDR3 is 15 residues long.

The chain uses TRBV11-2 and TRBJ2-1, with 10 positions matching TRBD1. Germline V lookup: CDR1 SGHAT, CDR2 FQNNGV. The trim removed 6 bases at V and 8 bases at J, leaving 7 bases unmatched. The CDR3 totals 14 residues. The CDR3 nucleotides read TGTGCCAGCAGACCGGGACAGGGGATCGATGAGCAGTTCTTC. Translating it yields CASRPGQGIDEQFF.

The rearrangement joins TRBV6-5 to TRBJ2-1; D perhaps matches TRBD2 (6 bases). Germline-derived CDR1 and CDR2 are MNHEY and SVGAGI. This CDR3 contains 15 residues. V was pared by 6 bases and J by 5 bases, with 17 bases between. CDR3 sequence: CASRTFGSPNNEQFF. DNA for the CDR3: TGTGCCAGCAGGACCTTCGGGAGCCCCAACAATGAGCAGTTCTTC.

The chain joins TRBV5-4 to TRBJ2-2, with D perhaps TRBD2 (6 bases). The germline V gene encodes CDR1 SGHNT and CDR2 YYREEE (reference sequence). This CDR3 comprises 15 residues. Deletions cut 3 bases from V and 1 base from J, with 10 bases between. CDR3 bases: TGTGCCAGCAGCTCCGGGACTTGGAACACCGGGGAGCTGTTTTTT. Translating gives CASSSGTWNTGELFF.

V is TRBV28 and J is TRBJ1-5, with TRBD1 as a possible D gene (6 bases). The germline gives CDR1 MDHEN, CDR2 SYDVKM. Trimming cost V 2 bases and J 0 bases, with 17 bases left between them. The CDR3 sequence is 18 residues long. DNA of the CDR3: TGTGCCAGCAGTTTAGAGCAGGGGCTGGGGTATAGCAATCAGCCCCAGCATTTT. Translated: CASSLEQGLGYSNQPQHF.

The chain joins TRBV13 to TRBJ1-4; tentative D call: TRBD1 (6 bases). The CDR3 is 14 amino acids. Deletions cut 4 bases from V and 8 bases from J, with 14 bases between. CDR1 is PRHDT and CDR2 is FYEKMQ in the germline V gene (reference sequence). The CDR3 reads CASSSGTTGEKLFF. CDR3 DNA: TGTGCCAGCAGCTCCGGGACAACGGGGGAAAAACTGTTTTTT.

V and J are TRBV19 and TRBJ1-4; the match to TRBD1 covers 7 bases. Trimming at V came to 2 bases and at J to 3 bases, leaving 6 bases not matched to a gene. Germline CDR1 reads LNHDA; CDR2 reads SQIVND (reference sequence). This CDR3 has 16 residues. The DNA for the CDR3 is TGTGCCAGTAGTATATCCAGGGGGAGTTCTAATGAAAAACTGTTTTTT. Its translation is CASSISRGSSNEKLFF.

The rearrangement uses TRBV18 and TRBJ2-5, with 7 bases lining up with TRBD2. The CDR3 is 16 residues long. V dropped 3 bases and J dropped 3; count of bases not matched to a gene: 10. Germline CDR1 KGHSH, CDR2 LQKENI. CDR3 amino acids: CASSPWLAGTEETQYF. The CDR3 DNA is TGTGCCAGCTCACCCTGGTTAGCGGGCACCGAAGAGACCCAGTACTTC. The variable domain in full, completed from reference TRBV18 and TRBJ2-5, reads NAGVMQNPRHLVRRRGQEARLRCSPMKGHSHVYWYRQLPEEGLKFMVYLQKENIIDESGMPKERFSAEFPKEGPSILRIQQVVRGDSAAYFCASSPWLAGTEETQYFGPGTRLLVL.

The CDR3 protein is CASSSRDRGLSEQYF. In DNA form, the CDR3 reads TGTGCCAGCAGTTCCCGGGACAGGGGGCTTTCGGAGCAGTACTTC. The chain is built from TRBV2 and TRBJ2-7; 12 bases agree with TRBD1. CDR1 SNHLY and CDR2 FYNNEI come from the germline V gene. Trimming at V came to 5 bases and at J to 7 bases, leaving 9 bases not matched to a gene. This CDR3 has 15 residues.